These 21 T cell receptor beta chains were sequenced from one sample in a study of T cell clonotyping in hematopoietic cell transplantation. Clones were sequenced by immunoSEQ multiplex PCR, and TCRdb holds only the in-frame ones, with some missing. The sample has about 27,000 clones; 60% to 75% are singletons. Time point defined: recipient sample about 28 days before transplant, after cytoreduction. The input for sequencing was peripheral blood mononuclear cells, taken before stem cell transplant. The receptors stem from a man aged 45-65 years with myelodysplastic syndrome. Some clones in this sample may be carry-over from other donors' samples.

This sequence joins TRBV28 and TRBJ1-5, with 10 bases that match TRBD1. The germline V gene encodes CDR1 MDHEN and CDR2 SYDVKM. V lost 4 bases to trimming and J lost 8 bases; unmatched junction nucleotides: 5. The CDR3 is 14 amino acids. The CDR3 here is CASSSTGGAEPQHF. In DNA, the CDR3 is TGTGCCAGCAGTTCGACAGGGGGCGCAGAGCCCCAGCATTTT.

J is TRBJ1-1 and V is TRBV29-1; tentatively, D is TRBD1 (5 bases). The V end lost 7 bases, the J end lost 1 base, and 10 bases lay between the germline ends. The CDR3 spans 12 residues. Germline V gene data show CDR1 as SQVTM and CDR2 as ANQGSEA. CDR3 residues: CSAQGQNTEAFF. As DNA, the CDR3 is TGCAGCGCCCAGGGTCAGAACACTGAAGCTTTCTTT.

This clone appeared once. The V and J genes are TRBV30 and TRBJ1-2; D remains unclear. Trimming pared 7 bases from V and 8 bases from J, leaving 8 bases between. Germline V gene sequence: CDR1 GTSNPN, CDR2 SVGIG (reference sequence). The CDR3 is made up of 9 amino acids. In DNA form, the CDR3 reads TGTGCCTCATTCCCCGGCTACACCTTC. Amino acid sequence: CASFPGYTF.

This chain uses TRBV30 with TRBJ1-3; D ambiguous. Germline CDR1 is GTSNPN and CDR2 is SVGIG (reference sequence). The V gene lost 3 bases and the J gene lost 0 bases, with 6 bases spanning the gap. This CDR3 has 13 amino acids. CDR3 coding DNA: TGTGCCTGGAGAATCTTCTCTGGAAACACCATATATTTT. Residues: CAWRIFSGNTIYF.

The chain links TRBV5-4 to TRBJ2-2; tentative D call: TRBD2 (6 bases). The length of the CDR3 is 17 residues. V was clipped by 4 bases and J by 3 bases, with 19 bases between them. Germline CDR1 and CDR2: SGHNT and YYREEE (reference sequence). The CDR3, as DNA: TGTGCCAGCAGCCCTTTAGGAGGGAACGGGGACACCGGGGAGCTGTTTTTT. Its translation: CASSPLGGNGDTGELFF. Full variable domain (outside the CDR3, taken from reference TRBV5-4 and TRBJ2-2): ETGVTQSPTHLIKTRGQQVTLRCSSQSGHNTVSWYQQALGQGPQFIFQYYREEENGRGNFPPRFSGLQFPNYSSELNVNALELDDSALYLCASSPLGGNGDTGELFFGEGSRLTVL.

The chain links TRBV25-1 to TRBJ1-6, with 7 bases fitting TRBD1. Germline CDR1 MGHDK, CDR2 SYGVNS. Trimming took 6 bases from V and 10 from J; bases not matched to a gene: 12. CDR3 length: 15 amino acids. The CDR3 here is CASSPTGEGLSPLHF. The CDR3 DNA reads TGTGCCAGCAGCCCCACAGGGGAGGGCTTGTCACCCCTCCACTTT.

This chain uses TRBV6-5 with TRBJ2-5, with D perhaps TRBD1 or TRBD2 (7 bases each). Trimming pared 10 bases from V and 2 bases from J, leaving 17 bases between. Looked up from germline, CDR1 is MNHEY and CDR2 is SVGAGI. The CDR3 loop spans 14 amino acids. The CDR3 coding sequence is TGTGCCATTTGGGGGGGACAGCGACAAGAGACCCAGTACTTC. This gives the protein CAIWGGQRQETQYF.

The chain combines TRBV4-3 with TRBJ2-1; 9 positions match TRBD2. The V and J ends lost 4 bases and 4 bases, in that order; junction bases with no gene match: 8. Looked up from germline, CDR1 is LGHNA and CDR2 is YSLEER. The CDR3 consists of 16 residues. In DNA form, the CDR3 reads TGCGCCAGCAGCCGGGGCGGGGGGGCCAATTACAATGAGCAGTTCTTC. Translating it yields CASSRGGGANYNEQFF.

The CDR3 is CASSLSLNYNEQFF. The CDR3 coding sequence is TGTGCCAGCAGTTTATCCCTCAATTACAATGAGCAGTTCTTC. The genes are TRBV27 and TRBJ2-1; no reliable D call. Germline V gene lookup returns CDR1 MNHEY and CDR2 SMNVEV (reference sequence). The V and J ends lost 0 bases and 4 bases respectively, with 7 bases between them. The CDR3 consists of 14 residues.

The chain uses TRBV28 and TRBJ2-1, with D unclear. Germline assignment: CDR1 MDHEN and CDR2 SYDVKM. V dropped 3 bases and J dropped 8 bases, with 5 bases sitting between them. The CDR3 runs 11 residues. As DNA, the CDR3 is TGTGCCAGCAGTTTGGTTCATGAGCAGTTCTTC. Residues: CASSLVHEQFF.

This clone has only a few counts. The rearrangement joins TRBV6-5 to TRBJ1-6; D call uncertain. V was pared by 8 bases and J by 8 bases, with 16 bases between. This CDR3 comprises 14 residues. The germline V gene has CDR1 MNHEY and CDR2 SVGAGI. CDR3 sequence reads: CASRKQLGDSPLHF. The CDR3 coding sequence is TGTGCCAGCCGAAAGCAGTTAGGAGATTCACCCCTCCACTTT.

The V call is TRBV6-1, the J call TRBJ2-1; perhaps TRBD1 as D (6 bases). V lost 7 bases, J lost 4 bases, and 17 bases lay in between. This CDR3 spans 15 amino acids. In germline, CDR1 is MNHNS, CDR2 SASEGT. The DNA for the CDR3 is TGTGCCAGCACCACACCCCAGGGGAATTACAATGAGCAGTTCTTC. Translation: CASTTPQGNYNEQFF.

This chain links TRBV5-1 with TRBJ1-1; no clear D. Germline assignment: CDR1 SGHRS and CDR2 YFSETQ. V was clipped by 2 bases and J by 8 bases, with 7 bases between them. This CDR3 spans 11 amino acids. The CDR3 protein is CASSFGPEAFF. DNA of the CDR3: TGCGCCAGCAGCTTTGGACCGGAAGCTTTCTTT. Variable domain in full (rest from reference TRBV5-1 and TRBJ1-1): KAGVTQTPRYLIKTRGQQVTLSCSPISGHRSVSWYQQTPGQGLQFLFEYFSETQRNKGNFPGRFSGRQFSNSRSEMNVSTLELGDSALYLCASSFGPEAFFGQGTRLTVV.

J is TRBJ2-3 and V is TRBV5-6, with unresolved D. V was pared by 4 bases and J by 1 base, with 10 bases between. This CDR3 spans 14 amino acids. The germline CDR1 and CDR2 sequences are SGHDT and YYEEEE. CDR3 bases: TGTGCCAGCAGCCCCCATCGGGGCACAGATACGCAGTATTTT. Translation: CASSPHRGTDTQYF. Full variable domain (rest looked up from reference TRBV5-6 and TRBJ2-3): DAGVTQSPTHLIKTRGQQVTLRCSPKSGHDTVSWYQQALGQGPQFIFQYYEEEERQRGNFPDRFSGHQFPNYSSELNVNALLLGDSALYLCASSPHRGTDTQYFGPGTRLTVL.

The CDR3 DNA sequence: TGCGCCAGCAGCCCTCGACTAGCGGGAGGTGCCTTATGGGAGACCCAGTACTTC. Translation gives CASSPRLAGGALWETQYF. The chain uses TRBV4-1 and TRBJ2-5; TRBD2 matches 13 bases. CDR1 is MGHRA and CDR2 is YSYEKL in the germline V gene. The CDR3 has 18 amino acids. With 4 bases clipped from V and 5 bases from J, the junction kept 13 bases outside the gene matches.

As DNA, the CDR3 is TGTGCCAGCAGTTACTCGTACACCGGGGAGCTGTTTTTT. Protein product: CASSYSYTGELFF. The chain is built from TRBV6-6 and TRBJ2-2; unclear D gene. CDR3 size: 13 residues. CDR1 and CDR2 (germline): MNHNY, SVGAGI (reference sequence). V was trimmed by 0 bases and J by 3 bases, leaving 2 bases between them.

This clone has more than one count but fewer than ten. The chain links TRBV29-1 to TRBJ1-4; 7 nucleotides agree with TRBD1. Trimming removed 0 bases from V and 4 bases from J; junction bases left unmatched: 2. Per germline, CDR1 SQVTM and CDR2 ANQGSEA. This CDR3 contains 14 residues. The CDR3 protein is CSVEETGINEKLFF. The DNA for the CDR3 is TGCAGCGTTGAAGAGACAGGGATTAATGAAAAACTGTTTTTT. The whole variable domain, filled in from reference TRBV29-1 and TRBJ1-4, reads SAVISQKPSRDICQRGTSLTIQCQVDSQVTMMFWYRQQPGQSLTLIATANQGSEATYESGFVIDKFPISRPNLTFSTLTVSNMSPEDSSIYLCSVEETGINEKLFFGSGTQLSVL.

The chain carries TRBV19 and TRBJ2-2, with D hard to call. CDR3 length equals 12 residues. The germline V gene has CDR1 LNHDA and CDR2 SQIVND (reference sequence). The V end was cut by 3 bases, the J end by 6 bases, with 5 bases between. The CDR3 protein is CASSIISGELFF. As DNA, the CDR3 is TGTGCCAGTAGTATTATCTCCGGGGAGCTGTTTTTT.

This clone showed up just a few times. V and J are TRBV28 and TRBJ1-2; D is unclear. The length of the CDR3 is 12 residues. Germline V gene lookup returns CDR1 MDHEN and CDR2 SYDVKM. The V end was cut by 8 bases, the J end by 6 bases, with 13 bases between. The CDR3: CASAGTDNGYTF. The CDR3 DNA is TGTGCCAGCGCTGGTACAGATAATGGCTACACCTTC.

The genes are TRBV28 and TRBJ1-2; TRBD1 is a possible D gene (5 bases). Germline V gene data show CDR1 as MDHEN and CDR2 as SYDVKM. The ends were cut back, 6 bases at V and 0 bases at J, with 20 bases in the middle. This CDR3 has 17 residues. In DNA, the CDR3 is TGTGCCAGCAGGGACCCCTCAGGGACGGGGACTAACTATGGCTACACCTTC. As protein: CASRDPSGTGTNYGYTF.

This clone has only a few counts. The genes are TRBV27 and TRBJ2-1; D perhaps matches TRBD2 (7 bases). The CDR3 is 14 amino acids. V lost 0 bases and J lost 8, with 11 bases in between. Germline V lookup: CDR1 MNHEY, CDR2 SMNVEV (reference sequence). CDR3 sequence reads: CASSLSTGGHEQFF. CDR3 DNA: TGTGCCAGCAGTTTATCCACGGGGGGCCATGAGCAGTTCTTC.